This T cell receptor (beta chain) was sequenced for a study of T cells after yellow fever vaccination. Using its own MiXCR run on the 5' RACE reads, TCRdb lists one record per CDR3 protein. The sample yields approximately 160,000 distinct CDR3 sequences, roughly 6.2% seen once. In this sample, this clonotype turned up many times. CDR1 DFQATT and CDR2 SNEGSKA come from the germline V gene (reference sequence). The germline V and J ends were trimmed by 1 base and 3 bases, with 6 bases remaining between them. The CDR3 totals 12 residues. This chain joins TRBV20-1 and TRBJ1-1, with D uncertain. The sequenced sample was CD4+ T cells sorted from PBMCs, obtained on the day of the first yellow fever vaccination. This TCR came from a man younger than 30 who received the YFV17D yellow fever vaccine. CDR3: CSARAVDTEAFF. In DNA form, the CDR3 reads TGCAGTGCTAGAGCAGTGGACACTGAAGCTTTCTTT.